The 2 T cell receptor beta chains below all came from one sample that was sequenced in a study of blood T cell repertoires in COVID-19. Using immunoSEQ multiplex PCR, the repertoire was profiled, and TCRdb retains in-frame clones only, with some absent. The sample includes 150,000 to 200,000 clones, 90% of them seen just once. Sequenced material: peripheral blood. The receptors stem from a man aged 45-65 years with acute or convalescent COVID-19.

The rearrangement uses TRBV19 and TRBJ1-2; TRBD1 matches at 9 bases. CDR3 length: 15 residues. The germline V gene has CDR1 LNHDA and CDR2 SQIVND (reference sequence). With 8 bases clipped from V and 4 bases from J, the junction kept 11 bases outside the gene matches. CDR3 sequence: CASLVPGQGGYGYTF. DNA of the CDR3: TGTGCCAGTCTGGTCCCGGGACAGGGCGGCTATGGCTACACCTTC.

J is TRBJ1-6 and V is TRBV11-2; no firm D call. Germline CDR1 is SGHAT and CDR2 is FQNNGV. Between the trimmed V and J ends, which lost 5 bases and 5 bases, there was a span of 22 bases. The CDR3 sequence is 18 residues long. In nucleotides, the CDR3 is TGTGCCAGCAGCGTGCATTCTGCGGCGTACTACAATAATTCACCCCTCCACTTT. It translates to CASSVHSAAYYNNSPLHF.